Each of the 28 T cell receptor beta chains below was sequenced from the same sample in a study of T-cell reconstitution after alpha-beta-depleted transplantation in children. Using unique molecular identifiers, the investigators prepared the TCRbeta library. TCRdb reanalysed the PCR reads using MiXCR and keeps one entry per CDR3 protein. The repertoire holds 450,000 to 600,000 distinct CDR3 sequences, with 32% as singletons. The starting material was PBMCs from the stem cell graft donor, obtained from the stem cell graft. The receptor source for this set is a human donor who donated a stem cell graft to a child with aplastic anemia.

The chain has TRBV7-8 and TRBJ1-1; the D gene is possibly TRBD1 (6 bases). Germline V gives CDR1 SGHVS, CDR2 FQNEAQ. The CDR3 length is 13 residues. Trimming left V 6 bases short and J 4 bases short, with 12 bases between. For the CDR3, the DNA is TGTGCCAGCAGTCCCTTGGGGGCCACTGAAGCTTTCTTT. It translates to CASSPLGATEAFF.

The chain recombines TRBV12-3 or TRBV12-4 with TRBJ2-3; 10 bases are shared with TRBD2. V trimming: 0 bases; J trimming: 2 bases; junction bases outside the gene matches: 11. The length of the CDR3 is 19 residues. CDR3 nucleotide sequence: TGTGCCAGCAGTTTAGCGCCCAGCGGGAGGGCCGGCCCCACAGATACGCAGTATTTT. Its protein is CASSLAPSGRAGPTDTQYF.

This sequence joins TRBV4-1 and TRBJ2-1; possible D gene TRBD1, 6 bases. Germline V gene data show CDR1 as MGHRA and CDR2 as YSYEKL. V lost 0 bases and J 9 bases, leaving 15 bases between the germline ends. CDR3 length equals 15 residues. The CDR3 DNA reads as TGCGCCAGCAGCCAAGATGAGGACAGTATTAGTGAGCAGTTCTTC. This gives the protein CASSQDEDSISEQFF.

The chain is built from TRBV9 and TRBJ2-1, with 9 bases that match TRBD2. With 4 bases clipped from V and 9 bases from J, the junction kept 11 bases outside the gene matches. The germline CDR1 and CDR2 sequences are SGDLS and YYNGEE. The CDR3 is 15 amino acids. CDR3: CASSRRYSGSGEQFF. The DNA for the CDR3 is TGTGCCAGCAGCCGACGATATAGCGGGAGCGGTGAGCAGTTCTTC.

This clonotype was seen only a few times. This rearrangement joins TRBV19 to TRBJ2-5, with 7 positions matching TRBD1. Per the germline V gene, CDR1 is LNHDA and CDR2 is SQIVND (reference sequence). This CDR3 has 14 residues. V gave up 7 bases and J gave up 5 bases; unmatched junction bases: 10. The CDR3 DNA reads as TGTGCCAGTATTTCGGGACAGCCCGGTGAGACCCAGTACTTC. It codes for CASISGQPGETQYF.

This chain uses TRBV20-1 with TRBJ2-7; TRBD1 might be the D (7 bases). Per germline, CDR1 DFQATT and CDR2 SNEGSKA (reference sequence). Trimming left V 6 bases short and J 2 bases short, with 14 bases between. This CDR3 is 13 amino acids long. The chain's CDR3 is CSARGQLTYEQYF. In DNA, the CDR3 is TGCAGTGCGCGGGGACAGCTGACCTACGAGCAGTACTTC.

This clonotype was observed many times. The CDR3 nucleotides read TGCAGCGCGAGAGATTACCTACAGTCGAACACTGAAGCTTTCTTT. This codes for CSARDYLQSNTEAFF. The rearrangement links TRBV29-1 to TRBJ1-1; D is uncertain. The V and J ends lost 7 bases and 1 base respectively, with 19 bases between them. This CDR3 comprises 15 residues. Germline loops: CDR1 SQVTM, CDR2 ANQGSEA.

This clonotype was observed a handful of times. This chain uses TRBV7-2 with TRBJ2-5; 14 positions agree with TRBD2. The germline gives CDR1 SGHTA, CDR2 FQGNSA. The CDR3 runs 15 residues. Trimming cost V 3 bases and J 5 bases; bases outside gene matches: 2. CDR3 nucleotides: TGTGCCAGCAGCTTGGGACTAGCGGGAGCGGAGACCCAGTACTTC. As protein: CASSLGLAGAETQYF.

This clonotype was detected only a few times. The CDR3 nucleotides read TGCGCCAGCAGCCCCCGGACCTCTGGAAACACCATATATTTT. Amino acids: CASSPRTSGNTIYF. The chain joins TRBV5-1 to TRBJ1-3; D gene unclear. The V end was cut by 4 bases, the J end by 0 bases, with 8 bases between. CDR1 SGHRS and CDR2 YFSETQ come from the germline V gene. This CDR3 is 14 amino acids long.

This clonotype was seen a few times. This sequence joins TRBV29-1 and TRBJ1-4; D is unresolved. The CDR3 runs 14 residues. CDR1 and CDR2 from the germline V gene are SQVTM and ANQGSEA. The germline V and J ends were trimmed by 4 bases and 8 bases, with 17 bases remaining between them. DNA for the CDR3: TGCAGCGTTGTAATCCGGAGTCGTGGGGAAAAACTGTTTTTT. Translated, it gives CSVVIRSRGEKLFF.

The gene calls are TRBV29-1 and TRBJ2-1, with 11 bases that match TRBD2. The V gene's germline CDR1 is SQVTM and CDR2 ANQGSEA. There are 15 residues in the CDR3. Trimming cost V 7 bases and J 9 bases; bases outside gene matches: 14. The CDR3 reads CSAKNPLAGAGEQFF. CDR3 DNA: TGCAGCGCCAAAAACCCACTAGCGGGAGCCGGTGAGCAGTTCTTC.

This chain joins TRBV18 and TRBJ1-1; D unresolved. Germline-derived CDR1 and CDR2 are KGHSH and LQKENI. The CDR3 runs to 15 residues. V lost 8 bases to trimming and J lost 3 bases, with 19 bases between them. The CDR3 sequence: CASLGSEGGDTEAFF. For the CDR3, the DNA is TGTGCCAGCCTCGGTAGTGAGGGTGGGGACACTGAAGCTTTCTTT.

This clonotype has a handful of counts. The rearrangement joins TRBV5-1 to TRBJ2-1; TRBD2 might be the D (7 bases). V dropped 0 bases and J dropped 7 bases, with 14 bases sitting between them. This CDR3 has 15 residues. CDR1 is SGHRS and CDR2 is YFSETQ in the germline V gene. The CDR3 region is CASSLVAEGGNEQFF. The CDR3 region has the DNA TGCGCCAGCAGCTTGGTGGCGGAGGGGGGGAATGAGCAGTTCTTC.

The chain employs TRBV4-3 and TRBJ2-2; the D gene is possibly TRBD2 (6 bases). The V gene lost 1 base and the J gene lost 5 bases, with 11 bases spanning the gap. The CDR3 length is 15 residues. CDR1 LGHNA and CDR2 YSLEER come from the germline V gene. The CDR3 loop is CASSQGSGRTGELFF. The CDR3 DNA is TGCGCCAGCAGCCAAGGGTCAGGGAGGACCGGGGAGCTGTTTTTT.

This chain joins TRBV12-3 or TRBV12-4 and TRBJ1-5; tentative D call: TRBD1 (5 bases). The CDR3 totals 15 residues. Trimming shortened V by 6 bases and J by 0 bases, and 12 bases separated the two germline ends. The CDR3 coding sequence is TGTGCCAGCAGCCCAGGTGGGACTAGCAATCAGCCCCAGCATTTT. Protein: CASSPGGTSNQPQHF.

CDR3 sequence reads: CASSLVGLGQYF. DNA of the CDR3: TGTGCCAGCAGCTTAGTTGGGCTCGGGCAGTACTTC. The chain couples TRBV11-2 to TRBJ2-7; no clear D. The CDR3 covers 12 residues. The ends were cut back, 1 base at V and 9 bases at J, with 10 bases in the middle. Germline-derived CDR1 and CDR2 are SGHAT and FQNNGV. Together with reference TRBV11-2 and TRBJ2-7, the CDR3 gives the full variable domain: EAGVAQSPRYKIIEKRQSVAFWCNPISGHATLYWYQQILGQGPKLLIQFQNNGVVDDSQLPKDRFSAERLKGVDSTLKIQPAKLEDSAVYLCASSLVGLGQYFGPGTRLTVT.

The V call is TRBV12-3 or TRBV12-4, the J call TRBJ1-5; the D gene is possibly TRBD1 (6 bases). The CDR3 is 13 amino acids. V lost 7 bases and J 7 bases, leaving 14 bases between the germline ends. For the CDR3, the DNA is TGTGCCAGCACCCCACAGGGTCGCCAGCCCCAGCATTTT. It specifies CASTPQGRQPQHF.

This rearrangement joins TRBV20-1 to TRBJ1-5, with TRBD1 as a possible D gene (6 bases). This CDR3 region has 16 residues. Germline CDR1 reads DFQATT; CDR2 reads SNEGSKA (reference sequence). V was clipped by 4 bases and J by 4 bases, with 20 bases between them. The CDR3: CSATGQSTQKNQPQHF. CDR3 DNA: TGCAGTGCTACTGGACAGAGCACCCAGAAAAATCAGCCCCAGCATTTT.

This clonotype was observed a few times. The chain has TRBV10-3 and TRBJ1-1; D unclear. There are 14 residues in the CDR3. Germline V CDR1 and CDR2: ENHRY, SYGVKD. The V gene lost 0 bases and the J gene lost 1 base, with 6 bases spanning the gap. The CDR3 protein is CAISESQSNTEAFF. The DNA for the CDR3 is TGTGCCATCAGTGAGTCCCAGTCGAACACTGAAGCTTTCTTT.

V usage is TRBV20-1 and J usage is TRBJ1-1; 8 bases are a match to TRBD1. Germline CDR1 DFQATT, CDR2 SNEGSKA (reference sequence). V lost 3 bases to trimming and J lost 6 bases; unmatched junction nucleotides: 9. The CDR3 is 14 residues long. The CDR3 spells CSASPPNRGAEAFF. The CDR3 bases are TGCAGTGCTAGTCCCCCTAACAGGGGGGCTGAAGCTTTCTTT.

In this sample, this clonotype turned up many times. The chain couples TRBV12-3 or TRBV12-4 to TRBJ1-1, with unresolved D. V lost 6 bases and J 0 bases, leaving 11 bases between the germline ends. This CDR3 spans 14 amino acids. CDR3 amino acids: CASSPQTVNTEAFF. CDR3 nucleotide sequence: TGTGCCAGCAGCCCGCAAACAGTGAACACTGAAGCTTTCTTT.

This clonotype was picked up many times. The chain recombines TRBV6-1 with TRBJ1-5, with 9 bases that match TRBD1. Trimming at V came to 3 bases and at J to 6 bases, leaving 9 bases not matched to a gene. Germline CDR1 and CDR2: MNHNS and SASEGT. CDR3 length: 16 residues. CDR3 DNA: TGTGCCAGCAGTGATTCGGACAGGGGAAGGGGTCAGCCCCAGCATTTT. Amino acid sequence: CASSDSDRGRGQPQHF.

This clonotype was counted only a few times. The J gene is TRBJ2-1, the V gene TRBV20-1, with TRBD2 identical over 7 bases. J gave up 7 bases and V 6 bases, and 9 bases lay outside the gene matches. Germline V gene sequence: CDR1 DFQATT, CDR2 SNEGSKA (reference sequence). The CDR3 contains 13 residues. CDR3: CSADPSGINEQFF. CDR3 bases: TGCAGTGCAGACCCTAGCGGTATAAATGAGCAGTTCTTC.

This clonotype was recorded once. The V and J genes are TRBV9 and TRBJ2-7, with 13 bases identical to TRBD2. Trimming cost V 4 bases and J 4 bases; bases outside gene matches: 14. The germline V gene has CDR1 SGDLS and CDR2 YYNGEE. The CDR3 length is 18 residues. CDR3 residues: CASSSALRTSGSGYEQYF. In DNA form, the CDR3 reads TGTGCCAGCAGCTCGGCCCTCCGGACTAGCGGGAGTGGTTACGAGCAGTACTTC.

V gene TRBV7-2 combines with J gene TRBJ2-3; TRBD2 is a possible D gene (6 bases). The germline V gene encodes CDR1 SGHTA and CDR2 FQGNSA. The CDR3 has 12 residues. This chain's CDR3 is CAVSGGTDTQYF. The CDR3 DNA is TGTGCAGTATCGGGAGGCACAGATACGCAGTATTTT.

This chain connects TRBV2 to TRBJ1-1; D gene unclear. The CDR3 runs to 13 residues. V gave up 6 bases and J gave up 5 bases, with 13 bases separating them. Germline V gene data show CDR1 as SNHLY and CDR2 as FYNNEI. CDR3 nucleotides: TGTGCCAGCAGGCTTGGACTGGGGACTGAAGCTTTCTTT. Translated, it gives CASRLGLGTEAFF.

This clonotype was seen more than once but under ten times. The chain couples TRBV27 to TRBJ2-1; the match to TRBD2 covers 12 bases. Germline lookup yields CDR1 MNHEY and CDR2 SMNVEV (reference sequence). The CDR3 extends over 14 amino acids. Germline trimming cut 8 bases from V and 7 bases from J; bases unmatched to any gene: 6. The CDR3 loop is CASELAGGSNEQFF. For the CDR3, the DNA is TGTGCCAGCGAACTAGCGGGAGGTAGTAATGAGCAGTTCTTC.

CDR3 protein: CAISPGTSGRTGEQYV. The DNA for the CDR3 is TGTGCCATCAGTCCCGGGACTAGCGGGAGGACTGGCGAGCAGTACGTC. The chain combines TRBV10-3 with TRBJ2-7; 15 bases align to TRBD2. CDR1 and CDR2 from the germline V gene are ENHRY and SYGVKD. J gave up 6 bases and V 5 bases, and 8 bases lay outside the gene matches. The CDR3 has 16 amino acids.